This T cell receptor (beta chain) was documented in a study of shared clonotypes between healthy human individuals (dated by TCRdb to about 2020). As for the study more broadly: The cohort comprised a couple of women and a few men aged 18 to 49 years. Per donor, three plates each were used for CD4 naive and CD4 memory, two for CD8 naive, and one for CD8 memory. Blood TCR repertoires of roughly five healthy adults were deeply sequenced to estimate repertoire size and the extent of clonotype sharing between individuals. Different laboratories and diverse techniques were used to prepare libraries and sequence TCR repertoires, to increase sequencing depth and limit assay-specific biases. Per donor, leukapheresis produced somewhere between about 0.8 and 9 billion PBMCs. Points the paper makes about the study in general: Larger estimated clonotype richness was generally found for naive subsets than for memory subsets. Compared with non-shared clonotypes, clonotypes shared by all four sorted-subset donors had higher generation probabilities. Sharing across four donors was observed for roughly 5.4% of naive CD4, around 3.5% of naive CD8, 2.3% of memory CD4, and around 0.4% of memory CD8 clonotypes. Even with the large sequencing depth, rarefaction of the sorted-subset datasets indicated that sequencing was incomplete. Sampling was restricted to blood, and TCR repertoires in tissues likely differ from the TCR repertoires found in blood. Because the study included only a small number of donors, the genetic and exposure-history diversity represented was limited. Based on pairwise subsampling, the degree of clonotype sharing among donors was expected to be affected by sequencing depth.

For CDR1 and CDR2, the germline V gene lists SGHTA and FQGNSA. The CDR3 covers 15 residues, taking in both the cysteine and the phenylalanine. Here the CDR3 DNA is all that survives: 45 bases in frame from base 1. V is reduced by 5 bases and J by 1 base, leaving a spacing of 14 bases between them. TCR CDR3 regions were amplified from genomic DNA by multiplex PCR using the deep immunoSEQ assay. For each cell subset, the extracted genomic DNA was distributed evenly across all wells of several immunoSEQ 96-well plates, and each plate served as one replicate. For sorted subsets, approximately 210 ng genomic DNA, equal to some 30,000 T cell genomes, was loaded into each replicate PCR. The purified libraries were quantified using a Qubit 3.0 fluorometer, sized with a Bioanalyzer 2100, and then quantified again using the KAPA Library Quantification kit. Every immunoSEQ 96-well plate was sequenced on a separate single-read 150-cycle Illumina NextSeq 550 flow cell. Turning to the authors' computational methods: Because the immunoSEQ output included only junctional sequences and no quality scores, the filtering could not be the same as the filtering used for full-length reads. To assign V/J genes and CDR3, sequences were annotated against IMGT germline references using PyIR, a Python wrapper for IgBLAST v1.9. Any read was removed if the V/J assignment was weak (E-value above 1e-6), the CDR3 was missing, or the read contained stop codons, out-of-frame junctions, or ambiguous translated residues. V3J clonotypes were defined as sequences sharing the same inferred V gene, J gene, and CDR3 amino acid sequence. The percentage overlap between two repertoires was calculated by dividing the number of shared unique clonotypes by the size of the smaller repertoire. Richness of each repertoire was evaluated using RTK rarefaction, the Chao1 estimator, and Recon v2.1 estimates of unobserved clonotypes. OLGA was used to compute generation probabilities for all TCRbeta clonotypes that the gDNA method yielded from a few donors. What TCRdb holds here is the immuneACCESS table cut down to in-frame rearrangements. Part of the clones is not present; checked against another copy, under half of the missing clones reflect an unresolved V gene, and the others are unexplained. D and trimming come from the DNA, and the V and J calls and clone size come from that table. The sample records over a million clones, roughly 96% of which are singletons. Over 1% of the sample goes to the ten largest clones.

Healthy HIV-negative adults with no recently reported acute infections or vaccinations were included as donors. Every donor was a Caucasian adult residing in Nashville, Tennessee, USA. CD4+ T cells were enriched by magnetic negative selection; naive cells were then positively selected on CD45RA, and the negative fraction formed the memory subset. Blood was collected by leukapheresis, and PBMCs were isolated by Ficoll-Histopaque density gradient centrifugation and then cryopreserved in liquid nitrogen vapor phase. Purity and quantity of every magnetically sorted T cell population were checked by analytical flow cytometry. Genomic DNA was isolated from each sorted fraction and quantified by UV absorbance on a Nanodrop 2000c. Worth noting for this clone: No antigen is known for it. Base qualities are missing; no much larger clone stands one base away.

Material: naive CD4+ T cells sorted from blood. The sample's cell subset or site, from its label and the paper: CD45RA+ positively selected. The sequence joins TRBV7-2 to TRBJ1-1; the D gene is unclear. This clonotype was sampled from a man aged 30-40 years in good health. The CDR3 is CASSRARLQNTEAFF. The DNA sequence reads TGTGCCAGCAGCCGGGCCCGACTGCAGAACACTGAAGCTTTCTTT.